This T cell receptor beta chain is drawn from a study of T cells in Graves' hyperthyroidism and ophthalmopathy (dated by TCRdb to about 2019). Background for the entire study: Peripheral blood was collected at initial diagnosis, before any treatment. The 100 or so discovery patients were randomly split 7:3 into training and test sets. Following sampling, methimazole starting at 30 mg daily was given to hyperthyroidism patients, and high-dose intravenous methylprednisolone was given to ophthalmopathy patients. A discovery cohort of approximately 100 patients, 43 with Graves' ophthalmopathy and over 55 with stable Graves' hyperthyroidism, was used to find distinguishing TCR V-J signatures. Thyroid tissue and blood T-cell repertoires from six or seven Graves' hyperthyroidism patients were also compared in the study. Prospective prediction of ophthalmopathy was tested in an independent validation cohort consisting of about 20 hyperthyroidism patients and some 15 patients who later progressed to ophthalmopathy. The paper reports TCR Vbeta CDR3 sequencing of 130 to 150 peripheral blood samples: fewer than 50 ophthalmopathy, fewer than 85 hyperthyroidism and about 17 progressor patients.

A remark on this clonotype: What antigen it recognizes has not been identified. Base qualities were left out, and no much larger clone turns up one base away.

The TCR beta CDR3 regions were amplified from the RNA transcripts. The TCR CDR3 was subjected to a first round of RT-PCR using the HTBI primer set and the Qiagen OneStep RT-PCR kit. A second multiplex PCR round built the libraries, followed by size selection and purification. Sequencing of the libraries was done on an Illumina HiSeq2000 using paired-end 100 bp reads. Per the source publication's procedure: SOAPnuke was used to process the raw data, with reads discarded if the reads contained adapters or uncalled bases, had a mean Phred below 15, or lacked an exact constant-primer or identifier match. COPE v1.2.5 was used to merge the high-quality paired reads, and each unique nucleotide sequence was defined as a clonotype. MiTCR v1.1 was used to align clonotypes to the IMGT TRBV, TRBD and TRBJ reference segments. The analysis was restricted to V-J combinations with a frequency above 0.0001, which together covered 99% to 99.2% of the repertoires. The TCS score was defined as the ratio of F50 (clonal expansion) to E x V (chaos), calculated using BLOSUM62-based TCRdist between CDR3 peptides within each V-J. Welch's t-statistics and random forest reduced around 510 V-J features to about 13, which were used in a naive Bayes classifier (R e1071). TCRdb handled the public reads itself, with Q25 trimming in fastp and clone calling in MiXCR, and kept productive beta chains. Here each entry gathers all rows of one CDR3 protein and keeps the most common genes and DNA. The V and J calls were not made by the authors but by TCRdb's processing. In this sample the table shows hundreds of thousands of distinct CDR3 sequences, about 20% of which occur a single time. Clones ranked in the top ten supply 34% of the sample.

Moderately to severely active disease, a Clinical Activity Score of at least 3, a NOSPECS grade of at least 4, and a duration under 3 months were present in ophthalmopathy patients. Exclusion was applied to patients with uncontrolled infections, other autoimmune diseases, pregnancy or lactation. Diagnoses were based on clinical symptoms, serum thyroxine and TRAb, thyroid ultrasound and orbital computed tomography. PBMCs were isolated from about 10 ml of fresh peripheral blood by Ficoll-Paque density gradient centrifugation. Total RNA was extracted with Trizol reagent, and quality was checked on an Agilent 2100 Bioanalyzer. General study outcomes and caveats: In validation, the model predicted progression to ophthalmopathy with approximately 69% sensitivity and around 72% specificity, a median of around six months before onset. In cross-validation, a model built on a 13 V-J signature told ophthalmopathy apart from stable hyperthyroidism with 85% to 90% sensitivity and approximately 81% specificity, and in testing the same model reached 80%/75%. Most expanded thyroid clonotypes (frequency above 0.001) were also detected in blood, suggesting blood repertoires may reflect thyroid immune responses. No statistical method was used to fix the sample size in advance, and group allocation was not hidden from the investigators.

The sample comprised blood. The source is a man aged 25 to 40 with Graves' ophthalmopathy.

The DNA sequence is TGTGCCAGCAGCCACCACGGCCAGTACACTGAAGCTTTCTTT. The resulting protein is CASSHHGQYTEAFF. The rearranged chain carries TRBV3-1 and TRBJ1-1; the D gene identity is not certain. V lost 3 bases and J lost 3 bases; the stretch between them is 11 bases long. The germline V gene (reference sequence) supplies CDR1 LGHDT and CDR2 YNNKEL. CDR3 length: 14 amino acids, cysteine to phenylalanine. Here the CDR3 DNA is all that survives: 42 bases in frame from base 1. The entire variable domain, with the stretches around the CDR3 drawn from the reference TRBV3-1 and TRBJ1-1 proteins, is DTAVSQTPKYLVTQMGNDKSIKCEQNLGHDTMYWYKQDSKKFLKIMFSYNNKELIINETVPNRFSPKSPDKAHLNLHINSLELGDSAVYFCASSHHGQYTEAFFGQGTRLTVV.